Listed below are T cell receptor beta chains from one sample, sequenced in a study of cytomegalovirus exposure and HLA in healthy donors. The method was immunoSEQ multiplex PCR; TCRdb's version includes in-frame clones alone and lacks a portion of them. The repertoire holds some 110,000 clones, with nearly 80% as singletons. Sample: PBMCs. All receptors come from a man aged 25-45 years in good health and CMV-seronegative. CDR3s include the opening cysteine and the closing phenylalanine or tryptophan. Fields, in order: D gene, J gene, V gene, clone size, CDR3 length, CDR3 DNA, CDR3 protein. D genes are given only for firm matches. Some rows have no size entry. The others give once, few or many, or a class for an expanded clone.

D: TRBD2
J: TRBJ2-7
V: TRBV7-9
size: .
length: 16
DNA: TGTGCCAGCAGCTCCAGGACTAGCGGGTTGTCCTACGAGCAGTACTTC
CDR3: CASSSRTSGLSYEQYF

D: .
J: TRBJ2-1
V: TRBV7-2
size: few
length: 18
DNA: TGTGCCAGCAGCCCTAGACGCCAATATAGTCTTGTTGGGAATGAGCAGTTCTTC
CDR3: CASSPRRQYSLVGNEQFF

D: .
J: TRBJ1-3
V: TRBV5-5
size: .
length: 14
DNA: TGTGCCAGCAGCGATCAAACAGGAGGAAACACCATATATTTT
CDR3: CASSDQTGGNTIYF

D: TRBD2
J: TRBJ2-7
V: TRBV5-4
size: once
length: 16
DNA: TGTGCCAGCAGCTCCAAACTAGCGGGGGTACCCTACGAGCAGTACTTC
CDR3: CASSSKLAGVPYEQYF

D: .
J: TRBJ1-2
V: TRBV2
size: .
length: 14
DNA: TGTGCCAGCACCTATTCGTGGGAGAGCTATGGCTACACCTTC
CDR3: CASTYSWESYGYTF

D: .
J: TRBJ1-2
V: TRBV11-2
size: .
length: 15
DNA: TGTGCCAGCAGCTTAGAGGTCGCAGGTCAGGGAGGCTACACCTTC
CDR3: CASSLEVAGQGGYTF

D: TRBD1
J: TRBJ2-7
V: TRBV27
size: .
length: 14
DNA: TGTGCCAGCAGACGACAGGGGTTTGGATACGAGCAGTACTTC
CDR3: CASRRQGFGYEQYF

D: .
J: TRBJ2-5
V: TRBV18
size: .
length: 15
DNA: TGTGCCAGCTCACCACTACCACTTACCCAAGAGACCCAGTACTTC
CDR3: CASSPLPLTQETQYF

D: .
J: TRBJ2-7
V: TRBV4-1
size: .
length: 15
DNA: TGCGCCAGCAGCCAATCTGAAGGGGATTACTACGAGCAGTACTTC
CDR3: CASSQSEGDYYEQYF

D: TRBD1
J: TRBJ1-1
V: TRBV4-3
size: few
length: 13
DNA: TGCGCCAGCAGCCAAGCGGACAGGATTGAAGCTTTCTTT
CDR3: CASSQADRIEAFF

D: TRBD1
J: TRBJ1-4
V: TRBV18
size: .
length: 16
DNA: TGTGCCAGCTCACTGCTTACCGGGACAGGGGTTGAAAAACTGTTTTTT
CDR3: CASSLLTGTGVEKLFF

D: TRBD1
J: TRBJ2-3
V: TRBV5-6
size: .
length: 15
DNA: TGTGCCAGCAGCCCCCAGGGGGTACTCACAGATACGCAGTATTTT
CDR3: CASSPQGVLTDTQYF

D: .
J: TRBJ2-2
V: TRBV27
size: .
length: 14
DNA: TGTGCCAGCAGTTTAGGAGGCCTAGCCGGGGAGCTGTTTTTT
CDR3: CASSLGGLAGELFF

D: TRBD1
J: TRBJ1-2
V: TRBV27
size: few
length: 14
DNA: TGTGCCAGCAGTTTCCTACAGGGGTTCTATGGCTACACCTTC
CDR3: CASSFLQGFYGYTF

D: TRBD2
J: TRBJ2-1
V: TRBV13
size: .
length: 15
DNA: TGTGCCAGCAGCTCGGGACTAGAGGGAAACAATGAGCAGTTCTTC
CDR3: CASSSGLEGNNEQFF

D: .
J: TRBJ2-7
V: TRBV6-5
size: .
length: 13
DNA: TGTGCCAGCAGTTACGGTGGGAGGAACGAGCAGTACTTC
CDR3: CASSYGGRNEQYF

D: TRBD1
J: TRBJ1-1
V: TRBV14
size: once
length: 15
DNA: TGTGCCAGCAGCCCGCGGGACAGGGGAAACACTGAAGCTTTCTTT
CDR3: CASSPRDRGNTEAFF

D: .
J: TRBJ1-1
V: TRBV20-1
size: .
length: 11
DNA: TGCAGTGCTAGAGACGATGGACAGTTTTTCTTT
CDR3: CSARDDGQFFF

D: TRBD2
J: TRBJ2-1
V: TRBV11-3
size: once
length: 16
DNA: TGTGCCAGCAGCTTAAAGGTCCTAGCGGGACACAATGAGCAGTTCTTC
CDR3: CASSLKVLAGHNEQFF

D: TRBD2
J: TRBJ2-5
V: TRBV19
size: .
length: 15
DNA: TGTGCCAGTAGTACCGGACTAGCGCTACAAGAGACCCAGTACTTC
CDR3: CASSTGLALQETQYF

D: TRBD1
J: TRBJ2-7
V: TRBV6-5
size: few
length: 15
DNA: TGTGCCAGCAGCCAGAATACAGGGGCCACCTACGAGCAGTACTTC
CDR3: CASSQNTGATYEQYF

D: .
J: TRBJ2-1
V: TRBV29-1
size: once
length: 14
DNA: TGCAGCGTTCGTTCCGAGAGCTCCTACAATGAGCAGTTCTTC
CDR3: CSVRSESSYNEQFF

D: TRBD2
J: TRBJ2-1
V: TRBV23-1
size: .
length: 17
DNA: TGCGCCTGTCACCCGCCGGGAGGGTTTTTCGCCTACAATGAGCAGTTCTTC
CDR3: CACHPPGGFFAYNEQFF

D: TRBD2
J: TRBJ2-7
V: TRBV28
size: .
length: 14
DNA: TGTGCCAGCAGCCTAGCGGGAGGAACCTACGAGCAGTACTTC
CDR3: CASSLAGGTYEQYF

D: .
J: TRBJ1-5
V: TRBV15
size: .
length: 18
DNA: TGTGCCACCAGCAGACTTAAATTGGCGGGCGGGGCCCAGCAGCCCCAGCATTTT
CDR3: CATSRLKLAGGAQQPQHF

D: .
J: TRBJ2-7
V: TRBV14
size: few
length: 13
DNA: TGTGCCAGCAGAGGACAGAGCTCCTACGAGCAGTACTTC
CDR3: CASRGQSSYEQYF

D: TRBD2
J: TRBJ2-2
V: TRBV5-4
size: .
length: 16
DNA: TGTGCCAGCAGCTCCATGGCGGGAGGGCCCTCGGGGGAGCTGTTTTTT
CDR3: CASSSMAGGPSGELFF

D: .
J: TRBJ2-5
V: TRBV28
size: .
length: 12
DNA: TGTGCCAGCAGCCGGGACAAGGAGACCCAGTACTTC
CDR3: CASSRDKETQYF

D: .
J: TRBJ1-3
V: TRBV16
size: .
length: 17
DNA: TGTGCCAGCAGCCGCGTTTCTGGGGCGCAGGATGGAAACACCATATATTTT
CDR3: CASSRVSGAQDGNTIYF

D: .
J: TRBJ1-5
V: TRBV28
size: .
length: 12
DNA: TGTGCCACCTGTGTTGGGGCTCAGCCCCAGCATTTT
CDR3: CATCVGAQPQHF

D: .
J: TRBJ2-3
V: TRBV7-9
size: .
length: 15
DNA: TGTGCCAGCAGCTTAGTACAGTCCAGCACAGATACGCAGTATTTT
CDR3: CASSLVQSSTDTQYF

D: .
J: TRBJ2-1
V: TRBV14
size: .
length: 16
DNA: TGTGCCAGCAGCCAAGATCCTGCGGACTCCTACAATGAGCAGTTCTTC
CDR3: CASSQDPADSYNEQFF

D: TRBD2
J: TRBJ2-3
V: TRBV28
size: .
length: 19
DNA: TGTGCCAGCACCAGCTGGAGGACGGCTAGCGGGATTCGAGCAGATACGCAGTATTTT
CDR3: CASTSWRTASGIRADTQYF

D: TRBD1
J: TRBJ2-1
V: TRBV5-1
size: .
length: 16
DNA: TGCGCCAGCAACCTTTTAACCGGGACAGGACACAATGAGCAGTTCTTC
CDR3: CASNLLTGTGHNEQFF

D: .
J: TRBJ2-1
V: TRBV6-4
size: .
length: 14
DNA: TGTGCCAGCACGTTGGACGCAGGGAACAATGAGCAGTTCTTC
CDR3: CASTLDAGNNEQFF

D: TRBD2
J: TRBJ2-3
V: TRBV11-2
size: .
length: 18
DNA: TGTGCCAGCAGCTTAGTCCCCCGGACTAGCGGGGGCACAGATACGCAGTATTTT
CDR3: CASSLVPRTSGGTDTQYF

D: TRBD1
J: TRBJ2-7
V: TRBV9
size: .
length: 13
DNA: TGTGCCAGCAGCGCGGGACAGGGGAACGAGCAGTACTTC
CDR3: CASSAGQGNEQYF

D: TRBD2
J: TRBJ2-1
V: TRBV6-9
size: few
length: 15
DNA: TGTGCCAGCAGTTGCCAGCGGGACTCCTACAATGAGCAGTTCTTC
CDR3: CASSCQRDSYNEQFF

D: .
J: TRBJ1-1
V: TRBV11-2
size: .
length: 13
DNA: TGTGCCAGCAGCTTGGGGGGGCCCCCGCAAGCTTTCTTT
CDR3: CASSLGGPPQAFF

D: .
J: TRBJ2-7
V: TRBV7-8
size: few
length: 13
DNA: TGTGCCAGCAGCTTAGGGGAGATCTACGAGCAGTACTTC
CDR3: CASSLGEIYEQYF

D: .
J: TRBJ2-7
V: TRBV5-1
size: few
length: 14
DNA: TGCGCCAGCAGCTTTCTACTAGTTTCCAACGAGCAGTACTTC
CDR3: CASSFLLVSNEQYF

D: TRBD2
J: TRBJ2-5
V: TRBV6-6
size: .
length: 16
DNA: TGTGCCAGCAGCGAGGGACTAGCGGGGGGCCAAGAGACCCAGTACTTC
CDR3: CASSEGLAGGQETQYF

D: .
J: TRBJ2-7
V: TRBV14
size: .
length: 13
DNA: TGTGCCAGCAGCCAAGTAAGGATGCGGGAGCAGTACTTC
CDR3: CASSQVRMREQYF

D: TRBD1
J: TRBJ2-5
V: TRBV10-3
size: .
length: 13
DNA: TGTGCCATCAGCCCGGGACAGGAAGAGACCCAGTACTTC
CDR3: CAISPGQEETQYF

D: TRBD1
J: TRBJ1-4
V: TRBV6-6
size: .
length: 13
DNA: TGTGCCAGCCGACGGACAGGGTATGGAAAACTGTTTTTT
CDR3: CASRRTGYGKLFF

D: TRBD2
J: TRBJ2-7
V: TRBV19
size: .
length: 15
DNA: TGTGCCAGTAGTACGGCTAGCGGGGGGGGCCTGGAGCAGTACTTC
CDR3: CASSTASGGGLEQYF

D: TRBD2
J: TRBJ2-1
V: TRBV7-9
size: once
length: 15
DNA: TGTGCCAGCAGCACCGCCGGGACTAGCGACAATGAGCAGTTCTTC
CDR3: CASSTAGTSDNEQFF

D: TRBD1
J: TRBJ2-2
V: TRBV9
size: once
length: 17
DNA: TGTGCCAGCAGCGCTAATCCCGACAGGGGAAACACCGGGGAGCTGTTTTTT
CDR3: CASSANPDRGNTGELFF

D: TRBD2
J: TRBJ2-7
V: TRBV28
size: .
length: 16
DNA: TGTGCCAGCAGTTTTCGACTAGCGGAACTAACCTACGAGCAGTACTTC
CDR3: CASSFRLAELTYEQYF

D: TRBD1
J: TRBJ2-1
V: TRBV10-2
size: once
length: 15
DNA: TGCGCCAGCAGTATCCGGGACAGGGCCAACAATGAGCAGTTCTTC
CDR3: CASSIRDRANNEQFF

D: .
J: TRBJ1-1
V: TRBV6-5
size: .
length: 15
DNA: TGTGCCAGCAGTTCAGCAGGGATCGCCAACACTGAAGCTTTCTTT
CDR3: CASSSAGIANTEAFF